Listed below are T cell receptor beta chains from one sample, sequenced in a study of CD4 T cells in relation to SARS-CoV-2 and coronaviruses. These receptors have no known antigen. Sequencing was performed with immunoSEQ multiplex PCR; in TCRdb, only in-frame clones are kept and a portion is missing. Of about 23,000 clones in the sample, just over 75% were seen once. The sample was CD4+ T cells from PBMCs, cultured in vitro. The origin of the receptors is a human donor in good health. Both conserved end residues are trimmed from each CDR3. The order of the fields is J gene, V gene, clone size, CDR3 protein. Where a row states a size, it is once, few, many or the class of an expanded clone; other rows omit it.

TRBJ2-7 | TRBV5-4 | NA | ASRSGLAGQAYEQY
TRBJ2-1 | TRBV7-9 | NA | ASSPSQDTYNEQF
TRBJ2-1 | TRBV24-1 | NA | ATSDLGGSGGLEQF
TRBJ1-1 | TRBV2 | NA | ASSGRGVTEAF
TRBJ2-7 | TRBV5-1 | NA | ASSLVSPSGIGSYEQY
TRBJ2-1 | TRBV6-5 | NA | ASSQGSASYNEQF
TRBJ1-5 | TRBV28 | NA | ASSLAGSAQPQH
TRBJ1-5 | TRBV19 | NA | ASSIWDRGLIQPQH
TRBJ2-5 | TRBV24-1 | NA | ANPDRVVAETQY
TRBJ1-2 | TRBV6-5 | NA | ASSYGTTAVDGYT
TRBJ2-7 | TRBV5-4 | NA | ASSLERTSYEQY
TRBJ1-1 | TRBV18 | NA | ASSPSRDTEAF
TRBJ1-2 | TRBV15 | NA | ATSTGDRGYT
TRBJ2-5 | TRBV11-2 | NA | ASSPGTFRAETQY
TRBJ1-3 | TRBV9 | NA | ASSSVVGTASSGNTIY
TRBJ1-2 | TRBV30 | NA | AWRRTVNYGYT
TRBJ1-2 | TRBV21-1 | NA | ASSKDGGQGLSGYT
TRBJ2-7 | TRBV27 | NA | ASSLDRGPYEQY
TRBJ2-1 | TRBV19 | NA | ASALAGVEREQF
TRBJ2-7 | TRBV19 | few | ASSIARGSYEQY
TRBJ2-1 | TRBV27 | NA | ASSLGGPYNEQF
TRBJ1-2 | TRBV11-2 | NA | ASSPQPPDRANYGYT
TRBJ1-5 | TRBV5-6 | few | ASSLGPRTHQPQH
TRBJ1-5 | TRBV2 | few | ASSETPGSNHQPQH
TRBJ2-1 | TRBV6-1 | NA | ASSEVTSKNNEQF
TRBJ2-1 | TRBV18 | NA | ASSRTSVSSYNEQF
TRBJ2-3 | TRBV28 | NA | ASSPWTSGPSTDTQY
TRBJ1-2 | TRBV25-1 | NA | ASSDVRNYGYT
TRBJ1-1 | TRBV29-1 | NA | SVQGASGTEAF
TRBJ2-7 | TRBV9 | NA | ASSAHSGSMYEQY
TRBJ1-4 | TRBV28 | NA | ASSLRQLNEKLF
TRBJ2-5 | TRBV2 | NA | ASRATTSGSWETQY
TRBJ2-1 | TRBV19 | NA | ASSIGGYNEQF
TRBJ1-3 | TRBV27 | few | ASSSKGVASGNTIY
TRBJ1-1 | TRBV24-1 | NA | ATSDTNTEAF
TRBJ2-1 | TRBV6-2/TRBV6-3 | NA | ASSLGGLDNEQF
TRBJ2-2 | TRBV6-2/TRBV6-3 | NA | ASSWPSDSARDTGELF
TRBJ1-4 | TRBV29-1 | NA | SVEIRDRGEKLF
TRBJ2-7 | TRBV7-9 | once | ASSLGAGHPLVEQY
TRBJ2-1 | TRBV4-1 | once | ASSHGLNNNEQF
TRBJ1-2 | TRBV10-3 | NA | AISGRTGVDYGYT
TRBJ2-3 | TRBV6-5 | NA | ASSYKGQSDTQY
TRBJ1-1 | TRBV7-8 | NA | ASSQGGNTEAF
TRBJ2-7 | TRBV5-1 | once | ASSVAGSSYEQY